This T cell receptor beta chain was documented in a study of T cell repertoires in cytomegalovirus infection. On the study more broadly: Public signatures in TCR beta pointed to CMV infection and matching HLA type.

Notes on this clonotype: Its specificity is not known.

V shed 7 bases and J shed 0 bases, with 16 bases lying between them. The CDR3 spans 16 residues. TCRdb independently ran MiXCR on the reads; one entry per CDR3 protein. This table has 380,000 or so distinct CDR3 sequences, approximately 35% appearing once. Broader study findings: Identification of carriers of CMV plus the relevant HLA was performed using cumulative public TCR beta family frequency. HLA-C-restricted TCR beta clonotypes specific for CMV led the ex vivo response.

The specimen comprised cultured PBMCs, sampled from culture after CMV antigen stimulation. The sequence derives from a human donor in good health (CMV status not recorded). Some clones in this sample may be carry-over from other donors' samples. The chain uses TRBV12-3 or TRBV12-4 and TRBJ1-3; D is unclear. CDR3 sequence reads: CASTMIMQSSGNTIYF. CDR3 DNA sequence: TGTGCCAGCACTATGATAATGCAAAGCTCTGGAAACACCATATATTTT.